These T cell receptor beta chains were read from a single sample in a study of tumor-infiltrating lymphocytes in primary liver carcinoma. TCRdb itself ran the multiplex PCR reads through MiXCR, one entry per CDR3 protein. The sample has 300,000 to 350,000 distinct CDR3 sequences; almost 60% are singletons. Sequencing was performed on peripheral blood. The receptors originated from a woman aged 25-40 years with primary liver carcinoma and hepatitis B virus infection. CDR3s include the opening cysteine and the closing phenylalanine or tryptophan. A D gene is named only where the DNA matches it firmly. Clone sizes are given selectively: once, few, many, or a class where the clone is expanded.

clone_size	v_call	j_call	cdr3_length	d_call	cdr3_aa	cdr3_nt
-	TRBV30	TRBJ2-5	12	-	CAWTRSGETQYF	TGTGCCTGGACCCGGAGCGGAGAGACCCAGTACTTC
-	TRBV10-3	TRBJ1-4	13	-	CAISEARSEKLFF	TGTGCCATCAGTGAGGCACGCAGTGAAAAACTGTTTTTT
-	TRBV30	TRBJ2-6	17	-	CAWSGALFASGANVLTF	TGTGCCTGGAGTGGGGCTCTATTTGCCTCTGGGGCCAACGTCCTGACTTTC
-	TRBV30	TRBJ2-6	14	-	CAWSDYSGANVLTF	TGTGCCTGGAGTGATTACTCTGGGGCCAACGTCCTGACTTTC
-	TRBV28	TRBJ1-2	16	TRBD1	CASRGTGAGVHYGYTF	TGTGCCAGCAGGGGGACAGGGGCTGGCGTTCACTATGGCTACACCTTC
few	TRBV30	TRBJ2-1	13	TRBD2	CAWSPPGGNEQFF	TGTGCCTGGAGTCCCCCGGGAGGTAATGAGCAGTTCTTC
few	TRBV6-5	TRBJ1-2	13	-	CASSPGGVYGYTF	TGTGCCAGCAGTCCCGGGGGGGTCTATGGCTACACCTTC
many	TRBV6-2/TRBV6-3	TRBJ2-7	13	-	CASSLRPSYEQYF	TGTGCCAGCAGCCTTCGGCCCTCCTACGAGCAGTACTTC
few	TRBV7-9	TRBJ1-1	13	-	CASRRGWGAEAFF	TGTGCCAGCAGGCGCGGCTGGGGGGCTGAAGCTTTCTTT
once	TRBV6-2/TRBV6-3	TRBJ2-7	15	-	CARSYVDRTATRQYF	TGTGCCAGAAGCTACGTGGACCGGACAGCTACGAGGCAGTACTTC
-	TRBV28	TRBJ2-7	12	-	CASSVNRVFQNF	TGTGCCAGCAGTGTAAACAGGGTCTTTCAGAACTTC
-	TRBV4-1	TRBJ2-2	17	TRBD2	CASSQGTSGSNFRELFF	TGCGCCAGCAGCCAGGGGACTAGCGGGAGTAATTTCCGGGAGCTGTTTTTT
once	TRBV7-8	TRBJ2-5	15	TRBD1	CASSLPGQSQETQYF	TGTGCCAGCAGCCTTCCGGGACAGAGCCAAGAGACCCAGTACTTC
-	TRBV6-6	TRBJ1-5	14	-	CASRIGTGNQPQHF	TGTGCCAGCAGGATAGGGACCGGTAATCAGCCCCAGCATTTT
-	TRBV6-2/TRBV6-3	TRBJ1-5	16	-	CASSYPDSFDRLPQHF	TGTGCCAGCAGTTACCCTGACTCATTCGACCGATTGCCCCAGCATTTT
once	TRBV11-2	TRBJ2-3	17	TRBD1	CTSSVRRTGVDTDTQYF	TGTACCAGCAGCGTAAGGCGGACAGGGGTCGACACAGATACGCAGTATTTT
few	TRBV12-3/TRBV12-4	TRBJ1-4	18	-	CASSFVSKGREVGEKLFF	TGTGCCAGCAGTTTTGTTTCCAAAGGACGGGAAGTAGGTGAAAAACTGTTTTTT
-	TRBV10-3	TRBJ2-5	14	-	CAISGSGRQETQYF	TGTGCCATCAGTGGGTCCGGCCGTCAGGAGACCCAGTACTTC
-	TRBV12-3/TRBV12-4	TRBJ1-1	16	-	CASSLLKGKVGTEAFF	TGTGCCAGCAGTCTCCTCAAGGGGAAAGTGGGCACTGAAGCTTTCTTT
-	TRBV11-2	TRBJ2-3	14	-	CTSNRVGSTDTQYF	TGTACCAGCAACCGGGTTGGGAGCACAGATACGCAGTATTTT
-	TRBV29-1	TRBJ1-1	14	-	CSVEVEGVDTEAFF	TGCAGCGTTGAAGTTGAGGGAGTCGACACTGAGGCTTTCTTT
-	TRBV4-1	TRBJ2-7	16	-	CASSQDERARLSEQYF	TGCGCCAGCAGCCAAGATGAGCGGGCCCGCTTGAGCGAGCAGTACTTC
-	TRBV11-2	TRBJ2-3	13	-	CAGTYGGGNTQYF	TGTGCCGGCACGTATGGAGGGGGAAATACGCAGTATTTT
-	TRBV7-8	TRBJ2-1	14	-	CASSPYTGYNKQFF	TGTGCCAGCAGTCCCTACACAGGTTACAATAAGCAGTTCTTC
many	TRBV6-5	TRBJ2-3	14	-	CASSYRTSTDTQYF	TGTGCCAGCAGTTACCGGACAAGCACAGATACGCAGTATTTT
-	TRBV12-3/TRBV12-4	TRBJ2-2	13	-	CARMEVNTGKLFF	TGTGCCAGAATGGAGGTGAACACCGGGAAGCTGTTTTTT
once	TRBV7-9	TRBJ2-3	15	TRBD2	CASSPGTSGGDTQYF	TGTGCCAGCAGCCCGGGGACTAGCGGGGGAGATACGCAGTATTTT
many	TRBV10-2	TRBJ2-5	12	-	CASSESRETQYF	TGCGCCAGCAGTGAGTCGAGAGAGACCCAGTACTTC
few	TRBV21-1	TRBJ2-1	16	-	CASSTRQGTSGNEQFF	TGTGCCAGCAGCACGCGACAGGGGACCTCGGGCAATGAGCAGTTCTTC
-	TRBV29-1	TRBJ2-1	13	-	CSVWGPAYNEQFF	TGCAGCGTGTGGGGACCAGCTTACAATGAGCAGTTCTTC
many	TRBV29-1	TRBJ1-2	14	TRBD1	CSVERDRPFYGYTF	TGCAGCGTTGAAAGGGACAGGCCTTTCTATGGCTACACCTTC
-	TRBV7-6	TRBJ2-1	14	-	CASSLQGTQNEQFF	TGTGCCAGCAGCTTACAAGGTACCCAGAATGAGCAGTTCTTC
few	TRBV7-9	TRBJ1-1	15	TRBD1	CASSLEDRGGTEAFF	TGTGCCAGCAGCCTCGAGGACAGGGGGGGTACTGAAGCTTTCTTT
many	TRBV6-2/TRBV6-3	TRBJ2-3	12	-	CASRTTTDTQYF	TGTGCCAGCAGGACAACCACAGATACGCAGTATTTT
-	TRBV24-1	TRBJ2-1	16	-	CATSGPGPTRGNEQFF	TGTGCCACCAGTGGCCCCGGGCCCACCCGAGGCAATGAGCAGTTCTTC
-	TRBV5-1	TRBJ2-3	13	-	CASSFGVEGTQYF	TGCGCCAGCAGCTTCGGGGTTGAGGGTACGCAGTATTTT
few	TRBV30	TRBJ1-1	16	TRBD1	CAWSGGTGKGTNEAFF	TGTGCCTGGAGTGGGGGGACAGGTAAAGGTACGAATGAAGCTTTCTTT
-	TRBV6-2/TRBV6-3	TRBJ2-7	15	TRBD1	CASSLPGTGTDEQYF	TGTGCCAGCAGTCTACCGGGGACAGGTACCGACGAGCAGTACTTC
-	TRBV6-6	TRBJ2-4	17	-	CASSYSPRARGEDIQYF	TGTGCCAGCAGTTACTCACCCCGGGCCAGAGGGGAAGACATTCAGTACTTC
-	TRBV4-3	TRBJ1-2	17	-	CASRQDSGQRTGRGYTF	TGCGCCAGCAGACAAGATAGTGGACAACGGACCGGGCGAGGCTACACCTTC
-	TRBV6-2/TRBV6-3	TRBJ1-1	12	-	CASSFIVGEALF	TGTGCCAGCAGTTTTATTGTGGGGGAAGCTCTCTTT